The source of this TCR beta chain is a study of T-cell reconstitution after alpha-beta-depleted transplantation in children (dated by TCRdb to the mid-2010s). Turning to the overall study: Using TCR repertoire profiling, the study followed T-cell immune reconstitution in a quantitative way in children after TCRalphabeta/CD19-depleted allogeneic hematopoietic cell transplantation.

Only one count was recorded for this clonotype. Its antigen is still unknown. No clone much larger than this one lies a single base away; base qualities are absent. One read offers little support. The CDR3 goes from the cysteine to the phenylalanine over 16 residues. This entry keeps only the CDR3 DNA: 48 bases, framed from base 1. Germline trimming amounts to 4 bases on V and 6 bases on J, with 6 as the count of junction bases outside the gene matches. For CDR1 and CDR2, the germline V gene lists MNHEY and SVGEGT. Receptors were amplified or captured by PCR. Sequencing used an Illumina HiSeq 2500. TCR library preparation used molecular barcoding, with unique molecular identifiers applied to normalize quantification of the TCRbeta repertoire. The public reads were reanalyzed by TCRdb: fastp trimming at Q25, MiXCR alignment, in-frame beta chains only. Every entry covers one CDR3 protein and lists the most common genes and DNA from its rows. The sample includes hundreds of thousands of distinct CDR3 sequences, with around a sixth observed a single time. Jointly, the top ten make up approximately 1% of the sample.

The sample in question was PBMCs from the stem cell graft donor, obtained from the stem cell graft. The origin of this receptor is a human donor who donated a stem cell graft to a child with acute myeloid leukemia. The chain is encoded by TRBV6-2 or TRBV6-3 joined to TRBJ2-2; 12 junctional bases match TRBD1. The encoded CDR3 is CASSSRDRGLPGELFF. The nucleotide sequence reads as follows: TGTGCCAGCAGTTCCCGGGACAGGGGGCTCCCCGGGGAGCTGTTTTTT.